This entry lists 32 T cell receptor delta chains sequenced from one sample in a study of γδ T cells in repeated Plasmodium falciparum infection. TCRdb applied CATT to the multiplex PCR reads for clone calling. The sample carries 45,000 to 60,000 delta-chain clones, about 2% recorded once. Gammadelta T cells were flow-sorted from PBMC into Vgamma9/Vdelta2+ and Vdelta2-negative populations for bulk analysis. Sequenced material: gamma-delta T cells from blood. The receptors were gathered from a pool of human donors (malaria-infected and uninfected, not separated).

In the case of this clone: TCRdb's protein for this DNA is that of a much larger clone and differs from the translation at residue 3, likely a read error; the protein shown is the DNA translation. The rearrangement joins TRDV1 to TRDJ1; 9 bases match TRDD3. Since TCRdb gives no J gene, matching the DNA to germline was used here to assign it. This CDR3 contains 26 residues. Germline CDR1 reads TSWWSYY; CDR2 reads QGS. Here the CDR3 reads CAPGERLPYFPRRNWGNSRYTDKLIF. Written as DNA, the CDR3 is TGTGCTCCTGGGGAAAGATTGCCCTACTTCCCACGACGTAACTGGGGGAACTCAAGGTACACCGATAAACTCATCTTT.

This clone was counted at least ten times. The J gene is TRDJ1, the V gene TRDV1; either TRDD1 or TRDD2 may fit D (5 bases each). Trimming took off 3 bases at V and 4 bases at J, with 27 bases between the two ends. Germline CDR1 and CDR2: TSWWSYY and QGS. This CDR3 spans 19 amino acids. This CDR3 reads CALGDLFPDSNRRSDKLIF. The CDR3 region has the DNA TGTGCTCTTGGGGACCTCTTTCCTGATAGCAATAGACGGAGCGATAAACTCATCTTT.

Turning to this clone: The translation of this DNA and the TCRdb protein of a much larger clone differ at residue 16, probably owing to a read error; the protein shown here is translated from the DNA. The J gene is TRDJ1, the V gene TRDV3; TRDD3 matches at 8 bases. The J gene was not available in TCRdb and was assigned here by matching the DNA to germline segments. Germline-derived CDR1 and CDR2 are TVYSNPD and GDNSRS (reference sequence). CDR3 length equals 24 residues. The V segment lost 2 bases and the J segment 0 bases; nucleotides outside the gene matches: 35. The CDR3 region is CAFYHHFSRARQTGDRWNTDKLIF. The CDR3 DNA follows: TGTGCCTTTTACCACCACTTTTCAAGGGCACGACAGACGGGGGATAGATGGAACACCGATAAACTCATCTTT.

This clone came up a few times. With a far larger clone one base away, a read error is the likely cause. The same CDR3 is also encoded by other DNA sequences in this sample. CDR3 protein: CALGDRHANVRNYRGILRADKLIF. DNA of the CDR3: TGTGCTCTAGGGGACCGACACGCTAATGTTCGAAATTACCGGGGGATATTGCGCGCCGATAAACTCATCTTT. This rearrangement joins TRDV1 to TRDJ1; 8 nucleotides agree with TRDD3. CDR3 length: 24 residues. Germline V lookup: CDR1 TSWWSYY, CDR2 QGS.

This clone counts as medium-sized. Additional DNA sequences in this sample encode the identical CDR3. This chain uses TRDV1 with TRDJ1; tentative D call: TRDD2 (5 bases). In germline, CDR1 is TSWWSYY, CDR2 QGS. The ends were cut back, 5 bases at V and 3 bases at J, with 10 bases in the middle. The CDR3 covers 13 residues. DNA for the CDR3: TGTGCTCTTGGGTCCCCCTTCTCCGATAAACTCATCTTT. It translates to CALGSPFSDKLIF.

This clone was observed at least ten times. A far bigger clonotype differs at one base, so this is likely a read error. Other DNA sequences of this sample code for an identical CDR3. The CDR3 sequence: CAFRLHWGIREYTDKLIF. The DNA for the CDR3 is TGTGCCTTTAGACTCCACTGGGGGATACGGGAATACACCGATAAACTCATCTTT. The chain combines TRDV3 with TRDJ1; 13 bases fit TRDD3. No J gene was available from TCRdb, and it was assigned here by a germline match of the DNA. The ends lost 0 bases at V and 0 bases at J; junction bases unmatched: 10. CDR3 length equals 18 residues. Germline V CDR1 and CDR2: TVYSNPD, GDNSRS (reference sequence).

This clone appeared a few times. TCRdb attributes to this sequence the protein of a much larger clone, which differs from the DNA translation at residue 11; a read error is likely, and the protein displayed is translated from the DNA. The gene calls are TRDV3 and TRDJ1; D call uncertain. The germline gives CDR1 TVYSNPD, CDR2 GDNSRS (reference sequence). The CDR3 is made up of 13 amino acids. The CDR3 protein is CAFPYSDTDKHIF. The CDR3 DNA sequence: TGTGCCTTCCCATACTCGGACACCGATAAACACATCTTT. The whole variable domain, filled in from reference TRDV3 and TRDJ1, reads CDKVTQSSPDQTVASGSEVVLLCTYDTVYSNPDLFWYRIRPDYSFQFVFYGDNSRSEGADFTQGRFSVKHILTQKAFHLVISPVRTEDSATYYCAFPYSDTDKHIFGKGTRVTVEP.

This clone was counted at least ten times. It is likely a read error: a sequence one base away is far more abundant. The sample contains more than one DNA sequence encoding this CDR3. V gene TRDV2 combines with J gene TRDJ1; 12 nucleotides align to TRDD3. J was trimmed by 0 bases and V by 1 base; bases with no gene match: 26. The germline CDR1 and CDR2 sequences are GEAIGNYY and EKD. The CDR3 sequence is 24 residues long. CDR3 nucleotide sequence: TGTGCCTGTGACACTCTTCCTGGGGGATACGCAGATGCACAACCCAAATTGTACACCGATAAACTCATCTTT. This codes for CACDTLPGGYADAQPKLYTDKLIF.

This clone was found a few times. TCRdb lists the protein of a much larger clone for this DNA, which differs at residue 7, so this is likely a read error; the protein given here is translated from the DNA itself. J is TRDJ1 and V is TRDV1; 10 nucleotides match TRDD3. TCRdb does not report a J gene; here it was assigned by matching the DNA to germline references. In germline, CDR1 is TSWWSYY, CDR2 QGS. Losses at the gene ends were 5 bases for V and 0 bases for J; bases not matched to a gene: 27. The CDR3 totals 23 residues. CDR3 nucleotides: TGTGCTCTTGGGTCTCCGCATAGTTCAGCCTTCCATAGGGGGATACGCTACACCGATAAACTCATCTTT. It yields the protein CALGSPHSSAFHRGIRYTDKLIF.

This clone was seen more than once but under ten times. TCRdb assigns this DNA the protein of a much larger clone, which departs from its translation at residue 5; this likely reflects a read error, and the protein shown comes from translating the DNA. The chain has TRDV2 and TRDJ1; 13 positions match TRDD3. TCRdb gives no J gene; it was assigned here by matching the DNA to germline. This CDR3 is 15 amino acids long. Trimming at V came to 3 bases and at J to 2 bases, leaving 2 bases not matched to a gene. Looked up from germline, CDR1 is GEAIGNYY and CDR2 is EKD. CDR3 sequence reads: CACDELGDTTDKLIF. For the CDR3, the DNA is TGTGCCTGTGACGAACTGGGGGATACGACCGATAAACTCATCTTT.

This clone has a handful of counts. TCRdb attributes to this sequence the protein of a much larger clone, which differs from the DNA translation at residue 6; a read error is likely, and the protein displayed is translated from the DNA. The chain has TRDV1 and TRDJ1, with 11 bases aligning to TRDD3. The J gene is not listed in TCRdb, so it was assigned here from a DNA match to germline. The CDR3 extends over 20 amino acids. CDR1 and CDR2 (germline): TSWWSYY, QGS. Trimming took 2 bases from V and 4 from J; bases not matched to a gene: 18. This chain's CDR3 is CALGECSYVWGIPGGDKLIF. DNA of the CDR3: TGTGCTCTTGGGGAATGCTCCTACGTCTGGGGGATACCGGGAGGCGATAAACTCATCTTT.

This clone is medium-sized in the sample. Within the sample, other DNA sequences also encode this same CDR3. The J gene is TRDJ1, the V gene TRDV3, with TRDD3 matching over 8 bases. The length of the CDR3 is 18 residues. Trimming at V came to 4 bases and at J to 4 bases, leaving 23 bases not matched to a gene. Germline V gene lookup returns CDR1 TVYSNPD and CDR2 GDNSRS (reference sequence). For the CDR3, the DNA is TGTGCCTCTCGACCTTGTTTCTGGTGGGATACGCTTAGCGATAAACTCATCTTT. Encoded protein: CASRPCFWWDTLSDKLIF.

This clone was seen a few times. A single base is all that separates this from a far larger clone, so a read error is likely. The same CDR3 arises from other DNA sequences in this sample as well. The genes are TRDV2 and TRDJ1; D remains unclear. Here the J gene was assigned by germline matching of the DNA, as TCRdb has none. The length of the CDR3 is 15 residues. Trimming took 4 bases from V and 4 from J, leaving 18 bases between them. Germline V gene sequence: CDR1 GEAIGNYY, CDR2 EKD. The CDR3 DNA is TGTGCCTGTGATACCGTGGGAACCTTGGGCGATAAACTCATCTTT. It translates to CACDTVGTLGDKLIF.

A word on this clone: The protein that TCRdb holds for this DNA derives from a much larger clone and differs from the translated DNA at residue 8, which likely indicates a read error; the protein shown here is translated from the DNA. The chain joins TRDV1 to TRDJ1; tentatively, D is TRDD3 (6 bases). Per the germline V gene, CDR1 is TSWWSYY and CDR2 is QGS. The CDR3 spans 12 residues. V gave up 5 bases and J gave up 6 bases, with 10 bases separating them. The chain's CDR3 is CALGMGAYKLIF. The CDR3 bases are TGTGCTCTTGGGATGGGGGCCTATAAACTCATCTTT.

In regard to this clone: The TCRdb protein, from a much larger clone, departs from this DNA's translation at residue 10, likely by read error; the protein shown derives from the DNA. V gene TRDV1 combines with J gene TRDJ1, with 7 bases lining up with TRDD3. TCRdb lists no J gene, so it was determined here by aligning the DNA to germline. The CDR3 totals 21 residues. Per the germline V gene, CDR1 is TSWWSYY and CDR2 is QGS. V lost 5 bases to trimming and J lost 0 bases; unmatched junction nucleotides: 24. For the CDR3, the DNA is TGTGCTCTTGGGAAGGGGATTCTTTGGTGCGGGATACCAAAGTACACCGATAAACTCATCTTT. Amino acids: CALGKGILWCGIPKYTDKLIF.

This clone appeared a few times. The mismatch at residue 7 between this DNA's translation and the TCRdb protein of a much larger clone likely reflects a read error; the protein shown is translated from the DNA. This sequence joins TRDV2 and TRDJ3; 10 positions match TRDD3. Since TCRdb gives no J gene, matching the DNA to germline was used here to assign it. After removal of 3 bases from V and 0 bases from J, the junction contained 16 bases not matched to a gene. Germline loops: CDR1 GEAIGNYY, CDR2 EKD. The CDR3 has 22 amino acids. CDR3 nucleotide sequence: TGTGCCTGTGACGGTGTACCGGGGGATACGCTCTCTGGCTCCTGGGACACCCGACAGATGTTTTTC. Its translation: CACDGVPGDTLSGSWDTRQMFF.

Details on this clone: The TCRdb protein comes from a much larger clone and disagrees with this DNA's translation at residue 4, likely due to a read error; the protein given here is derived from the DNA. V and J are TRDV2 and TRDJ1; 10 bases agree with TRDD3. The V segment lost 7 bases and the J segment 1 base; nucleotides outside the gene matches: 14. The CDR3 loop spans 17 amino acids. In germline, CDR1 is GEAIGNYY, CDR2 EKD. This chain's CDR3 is CACGFVLGDAFTDKLIF. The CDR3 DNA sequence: TGTGCCTGCGGCTTTGTACTGGGGGATGCCTTCACCGATAAACTCATCTTT.

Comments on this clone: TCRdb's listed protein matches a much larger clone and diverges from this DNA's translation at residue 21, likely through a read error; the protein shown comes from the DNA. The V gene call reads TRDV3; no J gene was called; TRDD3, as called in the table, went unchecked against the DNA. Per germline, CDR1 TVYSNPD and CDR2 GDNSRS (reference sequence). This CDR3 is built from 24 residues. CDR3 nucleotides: TGTGCCTTTAAGGGGGGACCTTCCGCCGGTATAAAAACTCCCGTATACTGGGGGATACAAAACCTCATCTTT. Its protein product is CAFKGGPSAGIKTPVYWGIQNLIF.

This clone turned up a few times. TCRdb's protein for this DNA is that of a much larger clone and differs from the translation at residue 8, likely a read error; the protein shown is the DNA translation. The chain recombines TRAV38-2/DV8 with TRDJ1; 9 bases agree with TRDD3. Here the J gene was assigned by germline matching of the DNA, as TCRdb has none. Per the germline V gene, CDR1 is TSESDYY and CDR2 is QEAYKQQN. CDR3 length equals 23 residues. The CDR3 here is CAYRSSNRFWGIHLTLYTDKLIF. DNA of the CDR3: TGTGCCTATAGGAGCTCCAATAGGTTCTGGGGGATTCACTTAACCTTGTACACCGATAAACTCATCTTT.

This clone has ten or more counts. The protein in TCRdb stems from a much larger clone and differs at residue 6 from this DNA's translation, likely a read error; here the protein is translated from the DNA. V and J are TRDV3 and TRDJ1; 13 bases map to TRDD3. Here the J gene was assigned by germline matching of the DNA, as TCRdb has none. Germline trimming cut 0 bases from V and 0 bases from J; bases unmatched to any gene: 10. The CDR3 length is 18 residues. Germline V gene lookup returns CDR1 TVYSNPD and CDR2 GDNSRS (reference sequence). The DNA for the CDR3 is TGTGCCTTTAGACTCTACTGGGGGATACGGGAGTACACCGATAAACTCATCTTT. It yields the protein CAFRLYWGIREYTDKLIF.

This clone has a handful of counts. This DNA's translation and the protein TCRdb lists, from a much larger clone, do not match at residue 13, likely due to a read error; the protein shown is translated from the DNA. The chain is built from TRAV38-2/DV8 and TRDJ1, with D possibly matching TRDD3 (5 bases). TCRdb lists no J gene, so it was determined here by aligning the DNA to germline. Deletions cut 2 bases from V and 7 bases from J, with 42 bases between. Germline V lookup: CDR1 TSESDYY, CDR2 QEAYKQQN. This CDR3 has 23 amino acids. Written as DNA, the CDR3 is TGTGCTTATAGGAGTATAGAACTATTCCCCCTATTACCGGGGGCCAAACCTGGAGGTAAACTCATCTTT. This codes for CAYRSIELFPLLPGAKPGGKLIF.

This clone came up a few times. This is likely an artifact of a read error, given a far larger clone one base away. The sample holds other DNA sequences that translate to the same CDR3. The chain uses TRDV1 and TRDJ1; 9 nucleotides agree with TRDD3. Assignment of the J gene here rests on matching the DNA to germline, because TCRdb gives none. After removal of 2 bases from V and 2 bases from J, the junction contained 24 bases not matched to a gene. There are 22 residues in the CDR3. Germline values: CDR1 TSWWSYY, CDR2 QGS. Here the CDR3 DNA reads TGTGCTCTTGGGGAAAACCAATTCAAGTACTGGGGGACACCTCTGTATACCGATAAACTCATCTTT. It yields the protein CALGENQFKYWGTPLYTDKLIF.

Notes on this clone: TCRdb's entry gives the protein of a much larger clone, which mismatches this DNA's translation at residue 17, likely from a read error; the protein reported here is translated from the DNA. The CDR3 nucleotides read TGTGCAGCAAGCGCGGACGTGTACGGTTACTGGGAGTGGTCGTACACCAATAAACTCATCTTT. Amino acids: CAASADVYGYWEWSYTNKLIF. V gene TRAV29/DV5 combines with J gene TRDJ1, with a possible D match to TRDD3 (6 bases). TCRdb is silent on the J gene; assignment here came from matching the DNA to germline. From germline, CDR1 is NSMFDY and CDR2 ISSIKDK. This CDR3 is 21 amino acids long.

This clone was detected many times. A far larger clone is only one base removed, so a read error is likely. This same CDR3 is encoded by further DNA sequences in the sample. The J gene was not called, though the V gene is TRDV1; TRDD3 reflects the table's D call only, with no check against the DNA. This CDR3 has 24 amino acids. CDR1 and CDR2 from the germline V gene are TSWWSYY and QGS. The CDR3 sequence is CALGHYIPVFDWGIVDLYTDKLIF. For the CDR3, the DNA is TGTGCTCTTGGGCACTACATACCCGTTTTCGACTGGGGGATAGTGGACCTGTACACCGATAAACTCATCTTC.

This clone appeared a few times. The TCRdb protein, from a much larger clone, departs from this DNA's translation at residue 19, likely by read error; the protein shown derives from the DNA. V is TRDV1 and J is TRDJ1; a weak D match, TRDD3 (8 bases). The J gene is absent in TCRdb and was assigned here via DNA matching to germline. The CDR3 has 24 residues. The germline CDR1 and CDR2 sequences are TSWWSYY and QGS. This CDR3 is CALGKFLLLPWGTKIPRYPDKLIF. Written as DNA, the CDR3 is TGTGCCCTGGGCAAATTCCTACTTCTCCCCTGGGGGACAAAAATCCCGAGGTACCCCGATAAACTCATCTTT.

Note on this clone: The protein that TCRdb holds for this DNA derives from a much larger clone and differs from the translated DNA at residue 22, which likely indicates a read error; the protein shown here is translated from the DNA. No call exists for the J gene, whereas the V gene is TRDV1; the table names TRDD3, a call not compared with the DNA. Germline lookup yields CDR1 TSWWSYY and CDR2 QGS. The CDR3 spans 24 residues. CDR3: CALGGPLPTSCSWGIEALTAQPFF. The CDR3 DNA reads TGTGCTCTTGGGGGACCTCTTCCTACGTCCTGCTCCTGGGGGATAGAGGCTTTGACAGCACAACCCTTCTTT.

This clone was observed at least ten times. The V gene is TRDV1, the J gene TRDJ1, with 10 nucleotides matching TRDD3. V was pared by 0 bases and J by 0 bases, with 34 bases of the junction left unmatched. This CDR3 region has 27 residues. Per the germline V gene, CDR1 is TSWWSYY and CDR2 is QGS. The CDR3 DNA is TGTGCTCTTGGGGAACTCCTTCCGCGCGCCGTATTTCGGGGGGATACGGTGAGGAGATCAAACACCGATAAACTCATCTTT. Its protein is CALGELLPRAVFRGDTVRRSNTDKLIF.

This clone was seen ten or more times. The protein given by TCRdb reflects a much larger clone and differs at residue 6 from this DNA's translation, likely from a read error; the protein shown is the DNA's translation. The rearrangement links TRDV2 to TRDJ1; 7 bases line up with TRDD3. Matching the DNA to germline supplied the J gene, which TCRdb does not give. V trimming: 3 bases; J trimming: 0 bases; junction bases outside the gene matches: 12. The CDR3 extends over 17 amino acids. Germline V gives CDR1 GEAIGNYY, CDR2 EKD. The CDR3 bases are TGTGCCTGTGACGCGGCGGGGGATGGGGGCTACACCGATAAACTCATCTTT. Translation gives CACDAAGDGGYTDKLIF.

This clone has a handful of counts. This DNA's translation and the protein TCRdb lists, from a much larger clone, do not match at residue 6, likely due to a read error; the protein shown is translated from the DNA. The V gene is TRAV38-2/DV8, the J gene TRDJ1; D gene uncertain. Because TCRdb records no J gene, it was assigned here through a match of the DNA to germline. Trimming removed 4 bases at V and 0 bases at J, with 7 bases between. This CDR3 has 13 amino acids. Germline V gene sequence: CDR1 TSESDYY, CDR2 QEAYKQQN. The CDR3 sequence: CAYRGFYTDKLIF. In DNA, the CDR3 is TGTGCTTATAGGGGATTCTACACCGATAAACTCATCTTT.

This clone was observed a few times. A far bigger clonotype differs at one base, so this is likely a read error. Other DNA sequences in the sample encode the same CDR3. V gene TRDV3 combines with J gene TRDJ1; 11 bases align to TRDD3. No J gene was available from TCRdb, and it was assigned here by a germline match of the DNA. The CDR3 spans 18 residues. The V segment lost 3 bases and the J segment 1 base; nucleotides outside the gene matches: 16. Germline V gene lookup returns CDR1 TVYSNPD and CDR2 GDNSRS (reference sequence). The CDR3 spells CAFSTEGTGGYCTDKLIF. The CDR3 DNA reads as TGTGCCTTCTCTACGGAGGGAACTGGGGGATATTGCACCGATAAACTCATCTTT.

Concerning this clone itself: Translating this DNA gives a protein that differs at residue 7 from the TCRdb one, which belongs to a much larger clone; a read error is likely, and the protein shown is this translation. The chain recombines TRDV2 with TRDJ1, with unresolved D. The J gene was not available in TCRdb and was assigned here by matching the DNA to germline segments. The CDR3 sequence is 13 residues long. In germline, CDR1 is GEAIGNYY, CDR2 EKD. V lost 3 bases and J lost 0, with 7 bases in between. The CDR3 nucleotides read TGTGCCTGTGACCCCATGGACACCGATAAACTCATCTTT. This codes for CACDPMDTDKLIF.

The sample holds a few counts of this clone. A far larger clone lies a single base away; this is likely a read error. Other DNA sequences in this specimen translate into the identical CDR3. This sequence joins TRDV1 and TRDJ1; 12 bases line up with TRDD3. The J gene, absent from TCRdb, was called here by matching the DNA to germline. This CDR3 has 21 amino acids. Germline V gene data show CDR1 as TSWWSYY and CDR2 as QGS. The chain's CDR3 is CALGVARGWGIRILYTDKLIF. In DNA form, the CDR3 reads TGTGCTCTTGGAGTTGCCAGAGGCTGGGGGATACGAATCCTATACACTGATAAACTCATCTTT.